The 5 T cell receptor beta chains presented below share a single source sample, sequenced in a study of blood T cell repertoires in COVID-19. Sequencing used immunoSEQ multiplex PCR; TCRdb keeps in-frame clones, though not all of them. The sample has tens of thousands of clones, around four fifths seen once; the top ten hold 35% to 55%. The sequenced sample was peripheral blood. The receptors were gathered from a woman older than 75 with acute or convalescent COVID-19.

This clone is a singleton in its sample. The rearrangement uses TRBV2 and TRBJ1-1; the D gene is possibly TRBD1 (5 bases). CDR3 length: 13 amino acids. CDR1 SNHLY and CDR2 FYNNEI come from the germline V gene. Trimming removed 4 bases from V and 2 bases from J, with 8 bases in between. CDR3 in amino acids: CASSGQPNTEAFF. CDR3 sequence (DNA): TGTGCCAGCAGTGGACAGCCAAACACTGAAGCTTTCTTT.

V gene TRBV6-5 combines with J gene TRBJ2-5; D possibly corresponds to TRBD2 (6 bases). The CDR3 extends over 14 amino acids. Germline CDR1 MNHEY, CDR2 SVGAGI. V was clipped by 5 bases and J by 7 bases, with 17 bases between them. The CDR3 is CASSLRDSAATQYF. As DNA, the CDR3 is TGTGCCAGCAGTCTCCGGGACTCCGCCGCGACCCAGTACTTC.

This clone was observed a single time. The chain carries TRBV11-2 and TRBJ2-7, with a possible D match to TRBD1 (6 bases). Germline V gene data show CDR1 as SGHAT and CDR2 as FQNNGV. V lost 5 bases and J lost 4, with 15 bases in between. The length of the CDR3 is 14 residues. The CDR3 DNA follows: TGTGCCAGCAGCCCTAGCCCAGGGGCTTACGAGCAGTACTTC. This gives the protein CASSPSPGAYEQYF. The variable domain in full, with the rest retrieved from reference TRBV11-2 and TRBJ2-7, is EAGVAQSPRYKIIEKRQSVAFWCNPISGHATLYWYQQILGQGPKLLIQFQNNGVVDDSQLPKDRFSAERLKGVDSTLKIQPAKLEDSAVYLCASSPSPGAYEQYFGPGTRLTVT.

Here the CDR3 reads CASSWEGWSETQYF. CDR3 DNA sequence: TGTGCCAGCAGCTGGGAGGGCTGGAGCGAGACCCAGTACTTC. The genes are TRBV7-9 and TRBJ2-5; 7 bases line up with TRBD2. The CDR3 is 14 residues long. The junction had 7 bases not matched to a gene; V was cut back by 4 bases and J by 5 bases. Germline values: CDR1 SEHNR, CDR2 FQNEAQ (reference sequence).

This sequence joins TRBV7-9 and TRBJ1-5, with D unresolved. The CDR3 totals 13 residues. Per germline, CDR1 SEHNR and CDR2 FQNEAQ (reference sequence). The germline V and J ends were trimmed by 1 base and 4 bases, with 5 bases remaining between them. Written as DNA, the CDR3 is TGTGCCAGCAGCTTAGACAGAAATCAGCCCCAGCATTTT. Its protein product is CASSLDRNQPQHF.